The present entry profiles one T cell receptor (beta chain) with its context. This sample was taken from a study of T cell changes during pregnancy in multiple sclerosis. Germline V lookup: CDR1 WNHNN, CDR2 SYGVQD (reference sequence). Trimming cost V 9 bases and J 4 bases, with 18 bases left between them. The CDR3 extends over 14 amino acids. Sequenced by immunoSEQ multiplex PCR; TCRdb stores in-frame clones only, minus some. The sample lists about 50,000 clones, 80% to 95% occurring once. The chain carries TRBV10-1 and TRBJ1-2; no clear D gene. The sample in question was CD4+ T cells from peripheral blood mononuclear cells, obtained after pregnancy. The sequence was obtained from a female donor with multiple sclerosis, enrolled in a pregnancy study. CDR3: CARGYRRLLYGYTF. CDR3 nucleotide sequence: TGCGCCAGAGGCTACCGCAGGCTTCTCTATGGCTACACCTTC.